This T cell receptor (beta chain) was found in a study of blood T cell repertoires in COVID-19. Looking at the study overall: Donors in the United States, Italy and Spain gave samples during acute or convalescent COVID-19. In each case, the material was cDNA or gDNA derived from T cells, B-cell-depleted T cells, or PBMCs.

The V and J ends lost 4 bases and 2 bases respectively, with 18 bases between them. Germline-derived CDR1 and CDR2 are MGHRA and YSYEKL. The CDR3 length is 17 residues. Authors' methods: The assay estimated nucleated cells by amplifying reference gene primers. Some clones are missing from TCRdb's copy, which holds only in-frame ones; the method was immunoSEQ multiplex PCR. That table supplies the V and J calls and clone size; D and trimming were determined from the DNA. Counted here are about 370,000 clones, 80% to 90% occurring once; the ten biggest clones make up 8.5% to 12%. Seattle enrolled patients during active infection and tracked them longitudinally.

The sample taken for sequencing was peripheral blood. The receptor was derived from a woman aged 25 to 39 with COVID-19, enrolled during active disease. The V and J genes are TRBV4-1 and TRBJ2-1, with a tentative D call TRBD2 (6 bases). The CDR3 coding sequence is TGCGCCAGCAGCCCATACTCCGACGGGGGAGCCTACAATGAGCAGTTCTTC. Its translation is CASSPYSDGGAYNEQFF.